These 26 T cell receptor beta chains were sequenced from one sample in a study of PD-L1 blockade in urothelial cancer. Time point reported: peripheral blood 6 weeks after treatment start. Profiled with immunoSEQ multiplex PCR; TCRdb holds only in-frame clones, not every one. The sample has around 53,000 clones, roughly 88% seen once. This specimen consisted of PBMCs, obtained around atezolizumab (anti-PD-L1) treatment. These receptors were taken from a man in his fifties with urothelial cancer.

V usage is TRBV6-1 and J usage is TRBJ1-3; tentative D call: TRBD1 (5 bases). Trimming took off 3 bases at V and 1 base at J, with 19 bases between the two ends. Germline CDR1 reads MNHNS; CDR2 reads SASEGT. The CDR3 is made up of 18 amino acids. Here the CDR3 reads CASSENRPGQGSGNTIYF. The DNA for the CDR3 is TGTGCCAGCAGTGAGAACAGGCCTGGACAAGGGTCTGGAAACACCATATATTTT.

The V call is TRBV27, the J call TRBJ1-2; 10 nucleotides align to TRBD1. Per the germline V gene, CDR1 is MNHEY and CDR2 is SMNVEV (reference sequence). The CDR3 is 15 amino acids. Trimming at V came to 4 bases and at J to 2 bases, leaving 4 bases not matched to a gene. The CDR3 region is CASSSGQGRNYGYTF. CDR3 nucleotides: TGTGCCAGCAGTTCGGGACAGGGGAGAAACTATGGCTACACCTTC.

The genes are TRBV14 and TRBJ2-1; TRBD2 agrees at 11 bases. The CDR3 loop spans 19 amino acids. In germline, CDR1 is SGHDN, CDR2 FVKESK. Trimming removed 2 bases from V and 3 bases from J; junction bases left unmatched: 12. Written as DNA, the CDR3 is TGTGCCAGCAGCCAAAGGCCCGGGACTAGCGGTGTGGGCTACAATGAGCAGTTCTTC. It encodes CASSQRPGTSGVGYNEQFF. The variable domain in full, completed from reference TRBV14 and TRBJ2-1, reads EAGVTQFPSHSVIEKGQTVTLRCDPISGHDNLYWYRRVMGKEIKFLLHFVKESKQDESGMPNNRFLAERTGGTYSTLKVQPAELEDSGVYFCASSQRPGTSGVGYNEQFFGPGTRLTVL.

This clone was counted only a few times. The rearrangement uses TRBV9 and TRBJ2-1; D possibly corresponds to TRBD1 (6 bases). Germline V gene data show CDR1 as SGDLS and CDR2 as YYNGEE. The CDR3 is made up of 14 amino acids. Trimming pared 4 bases from V and 4 bases from J, leaving 12 bases between. The CDR3 DNA reads as TGTGCCAGCAGCCCTCGAGGACAGTACAATGAGCAGTTCTTC. Translation gives CASSPRGQYNEQFF. Based on the CDR3 plus reference TRBV9 and TRBJ2-1, the full variable domain is DSGVTQTPKHLITATGQRVTLRCSPRSGDLSVYWYQQSLDQGLQFLIQYYNGEERAKGNILERFSAQQFPDLHSELNLSSLELGDSALYFCASSPRGQYNEQFFGPGTRLTVL.

V gene TRBV11-2 combines with J gene TRBJ2-1; D may be TRBD1 (5 bases). The CDR3 is 14 amino acids. Germline CDR1 reads SGHAT; CDR2 reads FQNNGV. Trimming cost V 5 bases and J 1 base, with 9 bases left between them. CDR3 loop: CASSLTESYNEQFF. The CDR3 coding sequence is TGTGCCAGCAGCCTGACAGAGTCCTACAATGAGCAGTTCTTC.

In DNA, the CDR3 is TGTGCCAGCAGCCGGACAGGGGGCGGTCAGCCCCAGCATTTT. Its protein is CASSRTGGGQPQHF. The chain employs TRBV11-2 and TRBJ1-5, with 11 bases lining up with TRBD1. The V and J ends lost 5 bases and 6 bases, in that order; junction bases with no gene match: 3. Germline V lookup: CDR1 SGHAT, CDR2 FQNNGV. CDR3 length: 14 amino acids.

The rearrangement uses TRBV6-5 and TRBJ1-4; 12 bases match TRBD1. The CDR3 is 15 residues long. Trimming cost V 6 bases and J 10 bases; bases outside gene matches: 9. CDR1 and CDR2 from the germline V gene are MNHEY and SVGAGI. The DNA for the CDR3 is TGTGCCAGCAGCGCCTTGGGGACAGGGGGCTTAAAACTGTTTTTT. Residues: CASSALGTGGLKLFF.

The chain carries TRBV15 and TRBJ2-1; TRBD2 aligns across 13 bases. The ends lost 2 bases at V and 4 bases at J; junction bases unmatched: 11. The germline V gene has CDR1 LNHNV and CDR2 YYDKDF (reference sequence). The CDR3 is made up of 19 amino acids. The CDR3 reads CATSRRTSGGALNYNEQFF. As DNA, the CDR3 is TGTGCCACCAGCAGAAGAACTAGCGGGGGGGCCTTAAATTACAATGAGCAGTTCTTC.

This sequence joins TRBV6-5 and TRBJ2-1, with 10 bases matching TRBD2. CDR1 MNHEY and CDR2 SVGAGI come from the germline V gene. The CDR3 totals 12 residues. The J segment lost 15 bases and the V segment lost 6 bases, leaving 8 bases of the junction unmatched. For the CDR3, the DNA is TGTGCCAGCAGACCTAGCGGGAGAGTGTGGTTCTTC. It is translated as CASRPSGRVWFF.

This clone was detected a few times. The chain uses TRBV11-3 and TRBJ2-1; 9 nucleotides agree with TRBD2. This CDR3 spans 18 amino acids. The germline V gene has CDR1 SGHNT and CDR2 YENEEA. V shed 4 bases, J shed 7 bases, and the junction held 17 bases outside the gene matches. This chain's CDR3 is CASSSLNRLAGKENEQFF. The CDR3 DNA sequence: TGTGCCAGCAGCTCCCTAAATAGGCTAGCGGGAAAAGAGAATGAGCAGTTCTTC.

This rearrangement joins TRBV10-3 to TRBJ2-3; a weak D match, TRBD1 (5 bases). Germline assignment: CDR1 ENHRY and CDR2 SYGVKD. The CDR3 is made up of 13 amino acids. The ends were cut back, 11 bases at V and 0 bases at J, with 12 bases in the middle. The CDR3 sequence is CAAQGRSTDTQYF. The CDR3, as DNA: TGTGCCGCTCAGGGTAGAAGCACAGATACGCAGTATTTT.

The rearrangement links TRBV12-5 to TRBJ2-5; 7 bases map to TRBD2. The CDR3 spans 13 residues. CDR1 and CDR2 (germline): LGHNT, FRNRAP. V lost 7 bases and J lost 7; bases outside the gene matches: 9. DNA of the CDR3: TGTGCTAGTGCCTCGGGACCGGGGGGGACCCAGTACTTC. It is translated as CASASGPGGTQYF.

This chain connects TRBV7-9 to TRBJ2-7, with D perhaps TRBD2 (6 bases). The CDR3 spans 16 residues. V lost 1 base, J lost 0 bases, and 13 bases lay in between. CDR1 SEHNR and CDR2 FQNEAQ come from the germline V gene (reference sequence). The CDR3 DNA reads TGTGCCAGCAGCTTAGAGGCGGGGATTCGCTCCTACGAGCAGTACTTC. Translated, it gives CASSLEAGIRSYEQYF.

V usage is TRBV5-5 and J usage is TRBJ1-1; D gene unclear. There are 13 residues in the CDR3. Germline CDR1 is SGHKS and CDR2 is YYEKEE (reference sequence). Trimming left V 3 bases short and J 1 base short, with 7 bases between. Written as DNA, the CDR3 is TGTGCCAGCAGCTCGACACCGAACACTGAAGCTTTCTTT. It yields the protein CASSSTPNTEAFF.

The chain joins TRBV14 to TRBJ1-5; D unresolved. V was pared by 4 bases and J by 5 bases, with 9 bases between. This CDR3 is 13 amino acids long. Germline V lookup: CDR1 SGHDN, CDR2 FVKESK. The CDR3 nucleotides are TGTGCCAGCAGCCCGACAATTGATCAGCCCCAGCATTTT. Amino acids: CASSPTIDQPQHF.

V and J are TRBV28 and TRBJ1-5; 9 bases are shared with TRBD1. Germline CDR1 reads MDHEN; CDR2 reads SYDVKM. The CDR3 covers 15 residues. Trimming took 6 bases from V and 4 from J; bases not matched to a gene: 7. The CDR3 region is CASRPGQGFNQPQHF. The CDR3 DNA sequence: TGTGCCAGCAGGCCGGGACAGGGATTTAATCAGCCCCAGCATTTT.

V gene TRBV12-5 combines with J gene TRBJ2-3; TRBD2 agrees at 13 bases. Germline V lookup: CDR1 LGHNT, CDR2 FRNRAP. The CDR3 contains 15 residues. V dropped 6 bases and J dropped 4; count of bases not matched to a gene: 4. CDR3 in amino acids: CASGGTSGEPDTQYF. CDR3 DNA: TGTGCTAGTGGGGGGACTAGCGGGGAGCCAGATACGCAGTATTTT.

The chain carries TRBV7-8 and TRBJ2-5; 8 bases fit TRBD2. V shed 1 base and J 1 base; nucleotides not matched to a gene: 8. The CDR3 is made up of 17 amino acids. The germline gives CDR1 SGHVS, CDR2 FQNEAQ. The DNA of the CDR3 is TGTGCCAGCAGCTTAGTAAGCGGGAGTAGGGGCCAAGAGACCCAGTACTTC. This translates into CASSLVSGSRGQETQYF.

CDR3 in DNA: TGTGCCAGCGCCCATCGACAAACAGAAGAGACCCAGTACTTC. As protein: CASAHRQTEETQYF. The V call is TRBV2, the J call TRBJ2-5; D not resolved. The V gene lost 8 bases and the J gene lost 3 bases, with 16 bases spanning the gap. Germline V gene sequence: CDR1 SNHLY, CDR2 FYNNEI. The CDR3 contains 14 residues.

The rearrangement uses TRBV30 and TRBJ2-1, with D hard to call. From germline, CDR1 is GTSNPN and CDR2 SVGIG (reference sequence). The CDR3 loop spans 13 amino acids. The V end lost 2 bases, the J end lost 2 bases, and 7 bases lay between the germline ends. The CDR3 DNA follows: TGTGCCTGGAGTACTATCCCCTACAATGAGCAGTTCTTC. Translation gives CAWSTIPYNEQFF.

The CDR3 bases are TGTGCCAGCAGTGACTCGCGGGGGGGCTACAATGAGCAGTTCTTC. Translating gives CASSDSRGGYNEQFF. This chain connects TRBV6-4 to TRBJ2-1; 9 bases match TRBD2. The V and J ends lost 0 bases and 3 bases, in that order; junction bases with no gene match: 0. Germline V gene lookup returns CDR1 MRHNA and CDR2 SNTAGT. The CDR3 has 15 amino acids.

The V call is TRBV5-1, the J call TRBJ2-7; tentatively, D is TRBD1 (8 bases). V shed 4 bases and J shed 4 bases, with 15 bases lying between them. This CDR3 is 14 amino acids long. CDR1 SGHRS and CDR2 YFSETQ come from the germline V gene. CDR3 in DNA: TGCGCCAGCAGCACCGGACAGGGACTATACGAGCAGTACTTC. It is translated as CASSTGQGLYEQYF. Looking up the rest from reference TRBV5-1 and TRBJ2-7 gives the full variable domain: KAGVTQTPRYLIKTRGQQVTLSCSPISGHRSVSWYQQTPGQGLQFLFEYFSETQRNKGNFPGRFSGRQFSNSRSEMNVSTLELGDSALYLCASSTGQGLYEQYFGPGTRLTVT.

The chain recombines TRBV7-2 with TRBJ2-3; TRBD2 might be the D (5 bases). The CDR3 totals 14 residues. V was trimmed by 2 bases and J by 0 bases, leaving 6 bases between them. The germline V gene encodes CDR1 SGHTA and CDR2 FQGNSA. The CDR3: CASSLRGSTDTQYF. CDR3 coding DNA: TGTGCCAGCAGCTTACGGGGAAGCACAGATACGCAGTATTTT.

This clone has only one observation. CDR3 in DNA: TGCGCCAGCAGCTCGACAGGGTACGAGCAGTACTTC. The encoded protein is CASSSTGYEQYF. The rearrangement joins TRBV5-1 to TRBJ2-7; 7 bases align to TRBD1. This CDR3 has 12 residues. Germline trimming cut 3 bases from V and 4 bases from J; bases unmatched to any gene: 1. Germline CDR1 is SGHRS and CDR2 is YFSETQ.

The CDR3 region has the DNA TGTGCCAGCATTACCGGGACAGAGGAAAACCCGAACACTGAAGCTTTCTTT. Its protein product is CASITGTEENPNTEAFF. This chain connects TRBV6-4 to TRBJ1-1; 7 bases are shared with TRBD1. The V segment lost 7 bases and the J segment 1 base; nucleotides outside the gene matches: 15. CDR3 length: 17 amino acids. Per germline, CDR1 MRHNA and CDR2 SNTAGT.

The chain couples TRBV14 to TRBJ2-3; 8 bases match TRBD2. Germline CDR1 SGHDN, CDR2 FVKESK. J lost 1 base, V lost 4 bases, and 10 bases had no gene match. CDR3 length: 17 amino acids. This chain's CDR3 is CASSPVKRGGGTDTQYF. CDR3 coding DNA: TGTGCCAGCAGCCCCGTTAAACGGGGGGGCGGCACAGATACGCAGTATTTT.